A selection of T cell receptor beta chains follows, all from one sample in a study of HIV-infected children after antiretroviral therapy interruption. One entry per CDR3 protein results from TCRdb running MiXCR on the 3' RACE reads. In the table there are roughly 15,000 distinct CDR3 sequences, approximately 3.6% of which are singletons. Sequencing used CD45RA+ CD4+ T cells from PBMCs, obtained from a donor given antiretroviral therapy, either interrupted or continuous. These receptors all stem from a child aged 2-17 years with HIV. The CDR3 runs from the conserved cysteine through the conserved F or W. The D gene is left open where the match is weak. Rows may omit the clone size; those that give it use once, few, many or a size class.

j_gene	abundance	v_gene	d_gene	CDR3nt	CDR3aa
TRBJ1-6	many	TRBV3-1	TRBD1	TGTGCCAGTAGTACCCATGACAGGGAGACTTCACCCCTCCACTTT	CASSTHDRETSPLHF
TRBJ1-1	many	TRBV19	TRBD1	TGTGCCAGTTCTCGGACAGGGCCCGACACTGAAGCTTTCTTT	CASSRTGPDTEAFF
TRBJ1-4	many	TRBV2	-	TGTGCCAGCAAGCCCCTGGGGTCTTTGGAAAAACTGTTTTTT	CASKPLGSLEKLFF
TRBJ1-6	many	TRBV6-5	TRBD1	TGTGCCAGCAGTCCCGGGGGACAGGCATATTCACCCCTCCACTTT	CASSPGGQAYSPLHF
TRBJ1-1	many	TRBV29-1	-	TGCAGCGGATCCAGGCCCAGTTTGCAGAACACTGAAGCTTTCTTT	CSGSRPSLQNTEAFF
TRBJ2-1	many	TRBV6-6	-	TGTGCCAGCGGTGACTTTTCCTATGCTGAGCAGTTCTTC	CASGDFSYAEQFF
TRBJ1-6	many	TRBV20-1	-	TGCAGTGCTAGATCCAGGGCTTATAATTCACCCCTCCACTTT	CSARSRAYNSPLHF
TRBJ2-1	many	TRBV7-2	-	TGTGCCAGCAGCCCCCGCGAAAGAGGGGGGTTGGAGCAGTTCTTC	CASSPRERGGLEQFF
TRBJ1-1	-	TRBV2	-	TGTGCCAGCAGTGAAGGCATGAACACTGAAGCTTTCTTT	CASSEGMNTEAFF
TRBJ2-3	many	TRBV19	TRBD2	TGTGCCAGTAGTCCCGAGGGACTAGCGGGTATAGATACGCAGTATTTT	CASSPEGLAGIDTQYF
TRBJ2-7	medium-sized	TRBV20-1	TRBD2	TGCAGTGCTAGTAATAGCGGGAAACTCTACGAGCAGTACTTC	CSASNSGKLYEQYF
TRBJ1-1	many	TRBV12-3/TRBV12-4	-	TGTGCCAGCAGTTTTCGGGCGAACACTGAAGCTTTCTTT	CASSFRANTEAFF
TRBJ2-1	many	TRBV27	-	TGTGCCAGCAGTCACCTGGATGAGCAGTTCTTC	CASSHLDEQFF
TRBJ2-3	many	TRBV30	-	TGTGCCTGGAGTGTACTAAGCGGTGGCACAGATACGCAGTATTTT	CAWSVLSGGTDTQYF
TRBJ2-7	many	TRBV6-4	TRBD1	TGTGCCAGCAGTGACTCGGGACAGGGCTCCTACGAGCAGTACTTC	CASSDSGQGSYEQYF
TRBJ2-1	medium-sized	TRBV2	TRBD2	TGTGCCAGCAGCGCCGGGACTAACTATGCTGAGCAGTTCTTC	CASSAGTNYAEQFF
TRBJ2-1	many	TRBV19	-	TGTGCCAGTAGGGGTGACGGAGGGGTTGAGAATGAGCAGTTCTTC	CASRGDGGVENEQFF
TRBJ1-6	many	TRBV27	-	TGTGCCAGCAGTTTATTTAGGGAGAATTCACCCCTCCACTTT	CASSLFRENSPLHF
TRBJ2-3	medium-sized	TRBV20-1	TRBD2	TGCAGTGCCACGACTAGCGGGGGTACGCAGTATTTT	CSATTSGGTQYF
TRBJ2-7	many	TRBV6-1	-	TGTGCCAGCGCGGACGGTCCTACCTACGAGCAGTACTTC	CASADGPTYEQYF
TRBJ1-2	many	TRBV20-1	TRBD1	TGCAGTGCTAGGATCTCGGACAGGGCGGATGGCTACACCTTC	CSARISDRADGYTF
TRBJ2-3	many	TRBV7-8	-	TGTGCCAGCAGCCCGGACTCAAACACAGATACGCAGTATTTT	CASSPDSNTDTQYF
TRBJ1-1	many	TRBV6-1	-	TGTGCCAGCAGTCTCGTCCCACCGAACACTGAAGCTTTCTTT	CASSLVPPNTEAFF
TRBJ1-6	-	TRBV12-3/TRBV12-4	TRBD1	TGTGCCAGCAGAACGACAGGGAATAATTCACCCCTCCACTTT	CASRTTGNNSPLHF
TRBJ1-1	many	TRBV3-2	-	TGTGCCAGCAGCCAAGACAGGGCCTCTGAAGCTTTCTTT	CASSQDRASEAFF
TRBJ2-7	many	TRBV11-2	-	TGTGCCAGCAGCTTAGTCTACCGGTGGGAGCAGTACTTC	CASSLVYRWEQYF
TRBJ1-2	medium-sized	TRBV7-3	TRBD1	TGTGCCAGCAGCACGGGACAGTCTGACTACACCTTC	CASSTGQSDYTF
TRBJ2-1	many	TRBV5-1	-	TGCGCCAGCAGCTTGGAGGGTGTAGTTGAGCAGTTCTTC	CASSLEGVVEQFF
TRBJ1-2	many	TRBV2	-	TGTGCCAGCACGGCCGGAGATGGCTACACCTTC	CASTAGDGYTF
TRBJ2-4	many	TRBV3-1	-	TGTGCCAGCAGCCCAGGACTCGGAAACATTCAGTACTTC	CASSPGLGNIQYF
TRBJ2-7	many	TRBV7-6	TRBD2	TGTGCCAGCAGCCCGCGACTAGCGGGGATGCTATTTTCCTACGAGCAGTACTTC	CASSPRLAGMLFSYEQYF
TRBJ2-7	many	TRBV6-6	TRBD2	TGTGCCAGCAGTTACTTCGGGACTACCTACTCCTACGAGCAGTACTTC	CASSYFGTTYSYEQYF
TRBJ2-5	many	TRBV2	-	TGTGCCAGCAGTCCTGAACCGTTGGGGAGGGAGACCCAGTACTTC	CASSPEPLGRETQYF
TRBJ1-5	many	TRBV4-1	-	TGCGCCAGCAGTCAGCGGGAAGGGGAAGGACAGCCCCAGCATTTT	CASSQREGEGQPQHF
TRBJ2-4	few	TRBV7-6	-	TGTGCCAGCAGCTTAGGAGGGCCACTAGCCAAAAACATTCAGTACTTC	CASSLGGPLAKNIQYF
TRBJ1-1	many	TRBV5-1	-	TGCGCCAGCAGCGTCGGCCAGAACACTGAAGCTTTCTTT	CASSVGQNTEAFF
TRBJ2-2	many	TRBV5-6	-	TGTGCCAGCAGCTTTACCGGGGAGCTGTTTTTT	CASSFTGELFF
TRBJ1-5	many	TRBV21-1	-	TGTGCCAGCAGCAAAGTGGGGACTTTCAATCAGCCCCAGCATTTT	CASSKVGTFNQPQHF
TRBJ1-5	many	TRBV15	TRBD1	TGTGCCACCAGAGGGACAGGGGAGCAGCCCCAGCATTTT	CATRGTGEQPQHF
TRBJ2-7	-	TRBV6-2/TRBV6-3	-	TGTGCCAGCACCACCCAGGGGGAGGCCTACGAGCAGTACTTC	CASTTQGEAYEQYF
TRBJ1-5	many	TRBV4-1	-	TGCGCCAGCAGCCAGGAGGGCAGGGGATCGCAGCCCCAGCATTTT	CASSQEGRGSQPQHF
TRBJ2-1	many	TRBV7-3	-	TGTGCCAGCAGCTCTATAGCGGCGTCCTACAATGAGCAGTTCTTC	CASSSIAASYNEQFF
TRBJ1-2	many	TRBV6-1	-	TGTGCCAACCGACAGACGGGGGGCAAAGCTAACTATGGCTACACCTTC	CANRQTGGKANYGYTF
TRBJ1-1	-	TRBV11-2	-	TGTGCCAGCAGCCCTAGGGACTTAATGAACACTGAAGCTTTCTTT	CASSPRDLMNTEAFF
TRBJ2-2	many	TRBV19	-	TGTGCCAGTAGGTTTCCAGGGACGAACACCGGGGAGCTGTTTTTT	CASRFPGTNTGELFF
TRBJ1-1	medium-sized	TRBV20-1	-	TGCAGTGCATTAGAACTGACAGGGAACACTGAAGCTTTCTTT	CSALELTGNTEAFF
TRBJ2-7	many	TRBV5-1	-	TGCGCCAGCAGCTTGGGGTACGAGCAGTACTTC	CASSLGYEQYF
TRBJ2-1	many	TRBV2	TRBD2	TGTGCCAGCAGTCCAAGGACTAGCGGTAACAATGAGCAGTTCTTC	CASSPRTSGNNEQFF
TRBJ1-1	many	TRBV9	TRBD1	TGTGCCAGCAGCGATAGGGGGCGAGGCACTGAAGCTTTCTTT	CASSDRGRGTEAFF
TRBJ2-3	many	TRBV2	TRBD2	TGTGCCAGCAGTCCGATAAGCGGGGGGGGAGATACGCAGTATTTT	CASSPISGGGDTQYF
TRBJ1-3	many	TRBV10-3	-	TGTGCCATCAGGCAGGGGACCGAAGGAAACACCATATATTTT	CAIRQGTEGNTIYF
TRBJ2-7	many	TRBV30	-	TGTGCCTGGAGTGCATCCGGGACGGGATCCTACGAGCAGTACTTC	CAWSASGTGSYEQYF
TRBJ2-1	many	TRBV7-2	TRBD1	TGTGCCAGCAGCCTTCAGGGGGCCTACAATGAGCAGTTCTTC	CASSLQGAYNEQFF
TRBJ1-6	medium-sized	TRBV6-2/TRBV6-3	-	TGTGCCAGCAGTTCAAGAGGTCGCGGGAATTCACCCCTCCACTTT	CASSSRGRGNSPLHF
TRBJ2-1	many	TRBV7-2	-	TGTGCCAGCAGCTATCGGGAAGGGGGAAATGAGCAGTTCTTC	CASSYREGGNEQFF